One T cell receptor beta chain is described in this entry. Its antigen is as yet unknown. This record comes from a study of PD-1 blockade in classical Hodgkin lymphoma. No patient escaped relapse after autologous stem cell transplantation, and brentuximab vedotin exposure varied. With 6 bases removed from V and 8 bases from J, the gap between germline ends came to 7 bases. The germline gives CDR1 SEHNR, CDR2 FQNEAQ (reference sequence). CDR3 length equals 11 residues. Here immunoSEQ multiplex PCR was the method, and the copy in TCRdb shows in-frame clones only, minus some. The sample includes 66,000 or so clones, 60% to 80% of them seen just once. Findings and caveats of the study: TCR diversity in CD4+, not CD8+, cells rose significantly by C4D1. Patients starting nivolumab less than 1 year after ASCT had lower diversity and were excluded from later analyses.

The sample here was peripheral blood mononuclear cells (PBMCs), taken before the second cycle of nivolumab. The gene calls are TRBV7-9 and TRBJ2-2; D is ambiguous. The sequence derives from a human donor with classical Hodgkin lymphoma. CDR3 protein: CASRISGELFF. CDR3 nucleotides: TGTGCCAGCAGGATTAGTGGGGAGCTGTTTTTT. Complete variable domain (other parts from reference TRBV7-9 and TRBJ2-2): DTGVSQNPRHKITKRGQNVTFRCDPISEHNRLYWYRQTLGQGPEFLTYFQNEAQLEKSRLLSDRFSAERPKGSFSTLEIQRTEQGDSAMYLCASRISGELFFGEGSRLTVL.